Given below is one T cell receptor (beta chain) in context. What this receptor recognizes is not known. The junction does not match germline at one end; this may be a read error. For CDR1 and CDR2, the germline V gene lists SGHTA and FQGNSA. Including cysteine and phenylalanine, the CDR3 has 11 amino acids. Only the CDR3 DNA stays, 33 bases, in frame from base 1. TCRbeta CDR3 regions were amplified from genomic DNA by means of the immunoSEQ Assay, a bias-controlled multiplex PCR. The study's own analysis went as follows. The number of nucleated cells in each sample was estimated by amplification of reference gene primers within the assay. To quantify the absolute abundance of each unique TCRbeta CDR3 rearrangement, sequence reads were collapsed and filtered. For each sample, productive Simpson clonality was calculated by taking the square root of Simpson's diversity index across productive rearrangements. Not all clones reach the TCRdb copy of this immuneACCESS table, which keeps in-frame sequences only. Checked studies attribute under half of the gap to unresolved V genes and leave the rest unexplained. D and trimming come from the DNA, and the V and J calls and clone size come from that table. The sample table records more than 150,000 clones; approximately 90% of these occur just once. Around 1.9% of the sample goes to the ten largest clones.

Collaborating institutions collected whole blood in K2EDTA tubes following their own protocols. For TCRbeta analysis, collaborator samples were shipped as frozen whole blood, as isolated PBMCs, or as DNA extracted from either sample type. The data were obtained in a study of blood T cell repertoires in COVID-19 (dated by TCRdb to 2020 to 2022). Describing the broader study: Samples from collaborators originated in the United States, Italy and Spain and spanned both the acute and convalescent phases of COVID-19. The prospective study material was composed of cDNA or gDNA derived from T cells, B-cell-depleted T cells, or PBMCs. The samples were drawn from the first 160 participants of the ongoing ImmuneRACE study and from 1,254 subjects provided by 6 global collaborators. Deeply sampled blood TCRbeta repertoires from subjects exposed to, actively infected with, or recovered from COVID-19 were included in the dataset. Nearly every sample came with metadata listing a de-identified subject ID, COVID-19 status, age in years and sex. The repertoires were made available in a free public database intended to serve as a resource for research on the immune response to SARS-CoV-2. Where HLA class I and class II types were available, the types were taken from metadata supplied by the sample provider, not from assay-based typing.

Results and caveats for the whole study, not just this receptor: Clinical and demographic metadata were provided uncurated, with the amount varying by source and participant.

This receptor was obtained from a man aged 70-80 years with active or convalescent COVID-19. The specimen was peripheral blood. Recombination joined TRBV7-2 with TRBJ1-1; TRBD1 matches 9 bases in the middle. The nucleotide sequence is given as TGTGCCAGCAGCCCCTTGGGGGACAGGGTCTTT. It is translated as CASSPLGDRVF.